The TCR beta chain under discussion was sequenced for a study of cytomegalovirus exposure and HLA in healthy donors. Study findings and constraints: A further, later analysis showed that HLA-associated TCR beta chains (compared with equally common others) were more clonally expanded. A later analysis found most CMV-associated TCR beta chains apparently HLA-restricted.

Looked up from germline, CDR1 is SGHNT and CDR2 is YYREEE (reference sequence). The CDR3 is 11 amino acids. V lost 6 bases and J lost 6, with 9 bases in between. A remark on this clone: The antigen is not known.

Use of 60 Vbeta and 13 Jbeta primers characterized the PCR. The method was immunoSEQ multiplex PCR; TCRdb's version includes in-frame clones alone and lacks a portion of them. The table records 120,000 or so clones, roughly 80% of them present only once. This TCR came from a woman aged 50 to 60 in good health and CMV-seronegative. Specimen: PBMCs. V usage is TRBV5-4 and J usage is TRBJ1-2; the D is unclear. For the CDR3, the DNA is TGTGCCAGCACCACCTCGGATGGCTACACCTTC. It is translated as CASTTSDGYTF.